This entry lists 27 T cell receptor beta chains sequenced from one sample in a study of T cells in Graves' hyperthyroidism and ophthalmopathy. The CDR3 regions of TCR beta were amplified from RNA transcripts. Using the HTBI primer set, a first-round RT-PCR was run on the TCR CDR3. TCRdb reprocessed the multiplex PCR reads via MiXCR and lists one record per CDR3 protein. The sample lists about 270,000 distinct CDR3 sequences; roughly 20% were seen once. Sequencing was carried out using blood. The receptors shown here come from a man aged 25-45 years with Graves' ophthalmopathy.

The V call is TRBV12-3 or TRBV12-4, the J call TRBJ2-1, with D perhaps TRBD1 (6 bases). The CDR3 totals 16 residues. V shed 6 bases and J shed 7 bases, with 22 bases lying between them. CDR3 DNA sequence: TGTGCCAGCAGCAATTTCCGGGACATAATGGGTAATGAGCAGTTCTTC. This codes for CASSNFRDIMGNEQFF.

The V and J genes are TRBV19 and TRBJ1-5; perhaps TRBD1 as D (6 bases). This CDR3 is 15 amino acids long. The V end was cut by 3 bases, the J end by 3 bases, with 12 bases between. Per the germline V gene, CDR1 is LNHDA and CDR2 is SQIVND (reference sequence). This CDR3 reads CASSMGGRNNQPQHF. DNA for the CDR3: TGTGCCAGTAGTATGGGGGGGCGAAACAATCAGCCCCAGCATTTT.

The chain is built from TRBV2 and TRBJ2-7; possible D gene TRBD1, 5 bases. Germline V gene data show CDR1 as SNHLY and CDR2 as FYNNEI. V was shortened by 1 base and J by 6 bases, with 22 bases between the two germline ends. This CDR3 spans 17 amino acids. CDR3 DNA: TGTGCCAGCAGTGAAGAGCCAACAGGCTTAACTTTCTTCGAGCAGTACTTC. Translation gives CASSEEPTGLTFFEQYF. Full variable domain (rest looked up from reference TRBV2 and TRBJ2-7): EPEVTQTPSHQVTQMGQEVILRCVPISNHLYFYWYRQILGQKVEFLVSFYNNEISEKSEIFDDQFSVERPDGSNFTLKIRSTKLEDSAMYFCASSEEPTGLTFFEQYFGPGTRLTVT.

Many counts were recorded for this clonotype. CDR3 loop: CASSPQALNTEAFF. CDR3 bases: TGTGCCAGCAGCCCACAGGCGTTAAACACTGAAGCTTTCTTT. The chain uses TRBV6-1 and TRBJ1-1; TRBD1 is a possible D gene (5 bases). Germline loops: CDR1 MNHNS, CDR2 SASEGT. The CDR3 loop spans 14 amino acids. V lost 6 bases to trimming and J lost 2 bases, with 13 bases between them.

The sample holds many counts of this clonotype. The chain couples TRBV5-1 to TRBJ2-3; D not resolved. CDR1 SGHRS and CDR2 YFSETQ come from the germline V gene. V was clipped by 2 bases and J by 5 bases, with 9 bases between them. CDR3 length: 13 amino acids. The CDR3 region has the DNA TGCGCCAGCAGCTTTGATTGGGGAGATACGCAGTATTTT. This sequence encodes CASSFDWGDTQYF.

This chain joins TRBV7-8 and TRBJ2-2; no definite D call. V shed 7 bases and J shed 2 bases, with 11 bases lying between them. The CDR3 is made up of 14 amino acids. The germline V gene encodes CDR1 SGHVS and CDR2 FQNEAQ. The chain's CDR3 is CASIPGSNTGELFF. The CDR3 bases are TGTGCCAGCATCCCCGGCAGCAACACCGGGGAGCTGTTTTTT.

The chain recombines TRBV12-3 or TRBV12-4 with TRBJ2-1; 11 nucleotides agree with TRBD2. The CDR3 covers 14 residues. Trimming took 5 bases from V and 10 from J; bases not matched to a gene: 7. The CDR3 sequence is CASSPSGRRGEQFF. The CDR3 DNA reads TGTGCCAGCAGTCCTAGCGGGAGGCGGGGCGAGCAGTTCTTC.

This clonotype appeared many times. This CDR3 reads CASSGNRVGHEQFF. The CDR3 bases are TGTGCCAGCAGCGGGAACAGGGTGGGCCATGAGCAGTTCTTC. This sequence joins TRBV11-2 and TRBJ2-1; D might be TRBD1 (6 bases). The CDR3 has 14 residues. V lost 5 bases to trimming and J lost 8 bases, with 16 bases between them. The germline V gene encodes CDR1 SGHAT and CDR2 FQNNGV.

This clonotype has a handful of counts. V is TRBV29-1 and J is TRBJ1-2, with a weak D call TRBD1 (6 bases). Trimming removed 3 bases from V and 8 bases from J, with 19 bases in between. Germline loops: CDR1 SQVTM, CDR2 ANQGSEA. There are 14 residues in the CDR3. In DNA, the CDR3 is TGCAGCGTTGAGCCTCACCAGGGGCTACGCGGCTACACCTTC. Residues: CSVEPHQGLRGYTF.

The chain recombines TRBV29-1 with TRBJ2-7, with D unresolved. This CDR3 has 12 residues. Trimming stripped 3 bases from V and 3 bases from J, with 9 bases between. Looked up from germline, CDR1 is SQVTM and CDR2 is ANQGSEA. The CDR3 loop reads CSVEVGDYEQYF. The DNA of the CDR3 is TGCAGCGTTGAGGTCGGAGACTACGAGCAGTACTTC.

This clonotype came up many times. CDR3: CASSLGRRYEQFF. Written as DNA, the CDR3 is TGTGCCAGCAGCTTAGGGCGCCGCTATGAGCAGTTCTTC. The chain combines TRBV11-1 with TRBJ2-1; D gene ambiguous. V was trimmed by 1 base and J by 8 bases, leaving 9 bases between them. The CDR3 has 13 residues. Germline V lookup: CDR1 SGHAT, CDR2 FQDESV (reference sequence).

This clonotype was detected ten times or more. The rearrangement links TRBV2 to TRBJ2-3, with D perhaps assigned TRBD1 or TRBD2 (5 bases each). This CDR3 is built from 13 residues. Germline loops: CDR1 SNHLY, CDR2 FYNNEI. Trimming stripped 7 bases from V and 4 bases from J, with 12 bases between. The CDR3 DNA reads TGTGCCAGCACCTCCCCGGGGCCAGATACGCAGTATTTT. It codes for CASTSPGPDTQYF. The full variable domain, its missing parts supplied by reference TRBV2 and TRBJ2-3, is EPEVTQTPSHQVTQMGQEVILRCVPISNHLYFYWYRQILGQKVEFLVSFYNNEISEKSEIFDDQFSVERPDGSNFTLKIRSTKLEDSAMYFCASTSPGPDTQYFGPGTRLTVL.

The chain combines TRBV5-1 with TRBJ2-4, with 7 bases identical to TRBD1. This CDR3 has 14 amino acids. The trim removed 5 bases at V and 6 bases at J, leaving 8 bases unmatched. Germline CDR1 and CDR2: SGHRS and YFSETQ. In DNA, the CDR3 is TGCGCCAGCAGGCTTGATACAGGGGTAAACATTCAGTACTTC. This gives the protein CASRLDTGVNIQYF.

The table lists this clonotype with many counts. This chain links TRBV7-8 with TRBJ1-5; no definite D call. The CDR3 is 16 residues long. CDR1 and CDR2 from the germline V gene are SGHVS and FQNEAQ. Deletions cut 1 base from V and 5 bases from J, with 15 bases between. This CDR3 is CASSLGRSGWDQPQHF. The CDR3 DNA reads as TGTGCCAGCAGCTTAGGTCGGTCGGGGTGGGATCAGCCCCAGCATTTT.

The sample holds many counts of this clonotype. CDR3 in amino acids: CASSGQKNTEAFF. Written as DNA, the CDR3 is TGTGCCAGCAGCGGACAGAAGAACACTGAAGCTTTCTTT. This chain connects TRBV6-1 to TRBJ1-1; weak D call: TRBD1 (6 bases). V lost 6 bases, J lost 1 base, and 9 bases lay in between. Germline loops: CDR1 MNHNS, CDR2 SASEGT. The CDR3 runs 13 residues.

This clonotype has only a few counts. This chain connects TRBV6-1 to TRBJ1-2; D remains ambiguous. The CDR3 has 11 residues. The V end lost 5 bases, the J end lost 4 bases, and 5 bases lay between the germline ends. CDR1 is MNHNS and CDR2 is SASEGT in the germline V gene. CDR3 bases: TGTGCCAGCAGTTGGGGCTATGGCTACACCTTC. This sequence encodes CASSWGYGYTF.

This clonotype was seen ten or more times. J is TRBJ2-7 and V is TRBV12-3 or TRBV12-4, with 10 positions matching TRBD2. The ends lost 5 bases at V and 4 bases at J; junction bases unmatched: 5. This CDR3 comprises 14 residues. The CDR3 reads CASSQLAGQYEQYF. CDR3 DNA: TGTGCCAGCAGTCAACTAGCGGGACAATACGAGCAGTACTTC.

The genes are TRBV29-1 and TRBJ1-2; TRBD1 is a possible D gene (6 bases). The CDR3 length is 12 residues. Deletions cut 1 base from V and 8 bases from J, with 11 bases between. Germline CDR1 reads SQVTM; CDR2 reads ANQGSEA. The CDR3 here is CSVEGGGLGYTF. In nucleotides, the CDR3 is TGCAGCGTTGAAGGTGGGGGGCTAGGCTACACCTTC.

This clonotype was counted between two and nine times. This chain uses TRBV11-3 with TRBJ2-1; weak D call: TRBD1 (5 bases). Trimming left V 7 bases short and J 7 bases short, with 8 bases between. The CDR3 loop spans 11 amino acids. Germline V CDR1 and CDR2: SGHNT, YENEEA. CDR3 sequence: CASIGVNEQFF. For the CDR3, the DNA is TGTGCCAGCATAGGGGTGAATGAGCAGTTCTTC.

Comments on this clonotype: This may be a read error, as it is one base from a much larger clone. The V gene is TRBV7-8, the J gene TRBJ2-1; 7 bases are shared with TRBD2. CDR3 length: 16 amino acids. The germline V gene has CDR1 SGHVS and CDR2 FQNEAQ. V gave up 4 bases and J gave up 4 bases; unmatched junction bases: 10. This CDR3 is CASSSKAGPRYNEQFF. The CDR3 bases are TGTGCCAGCAGCTCCAAAGCGGGACCTAGGTACAATGAGCAGTTCTTC.

This clonotype was recorded at least ten times. The J gene is TRBJ1-1, the V gene TRBV7-3; 10 bases line up with TRBD1. V shed 5 bases, J shed 4 bases, and the junction held 4 bases outside the gene matches. CDR3 length equals 14 residues. Germline CDR1 reads SGHTA; CDR2 reads FQGTGA. CDR3 nucleotide sequence: TGTGCCAGCAGCCCAGGGACAGGGGCCACTGAAGCTTTCTTT. Amino acids: CASSPGTGATEAFF.

This clonotype was recorded at least ten times. This chain links TRBV5-5 with TRBJ2-7, with TRBD2 matching 7 bases. Germline loops: CDR1 SGHKS, CDR2 YYEKEE (reference sequence). This CDR3 contains 15 residues. The trim removed 4 bases at V and 2 bases at J, leaving 9 bases unmatched. The DNA of the CDR3 is TGTGCCAGCAGCCGACTAGCTGACGAGCCCTACGAGCAGTACTTC. Protein sequence: CASSRLADEPYEQYF.

This clonotype was seen at least ten times. This chain joins TRBV16 and TRBJ1-5; D unresolved. The CDR3 has 13 amino acids. Trimming shortened V by 0 bases and J by 4 bases, and 4 bases separated the two germline ends. Germline CDR1 KGHSY, CDR2 FQNENV. CDR3 nucleotides: TGTGCCAGCAGCCAATCCCAGAATCAGCCCCAGCATTTT. Translated: CASSQSQNQPQHF.

This clonotype was counted between two and nine times. The CDR3 reads CASSDQDTYEQYF. CDR3 in DNA: TGTGCCAGCAGTGATCAGGATACCTACGAGCAGTACTTC. This chain connects TRBV6-1 to TRBJ2-7, with D unresolved. Trimming took 3 bases from V and 2 from J, leaving 8 bases between them. Germline CDR1 MNHNS, CDR2 SASEGT. The CDR3 is 13 amino acids.

The chain is built from TRBV6-4 and TRBJ2-1; D is uncertain. The V end was cut by 5 bases, the J end by 5 bases, with 13 bases between. The CDR3 covers 14 residues. Germline V gene lookup returns CDR1 MRHNA and CDR2 SNTAGT. Here the CDR3 reads CASSFWAPNNEQFF. Written as DNA, the CDR3 is TGTGCCAGCAGTTTTTGGGCCCCAAACAATGAGCAGTTCTTC.

This clonotype came up many times. This chain links TRBV3-1 with TRBJ1-1; D not certain. This CDR3 has 12 residues. Trimming cost V 8 bases and J 1 base, with 8 bases left between them. Per germline, CDR1 LGHDT and CDR2 YNNKEL (reference sequence). This CDR3 reads CASQDWNTEAFF. CDR3 DNA: TGTGCCAGCCAGGACTGGAACACTGAAGCTTTCTTT.

The rearrangement joins TRBV7-9 to TRBJ2-2; the match to TRBD1 covers 9 bases. The CDR3 has 15 residues. V was clipped by 6 bases and J by 4 bases; unmatched bases: 6. Germline CDR1 is SEHNR and CDR2 is FQNEAQ (reference sequence). CDR3: CASSHGTGPTGELFF. CDR3 sequence (DNA): TGTGCCAGCAGTCATGGGACAGGGCCCACCGGGGAGCTGTTTTTT.